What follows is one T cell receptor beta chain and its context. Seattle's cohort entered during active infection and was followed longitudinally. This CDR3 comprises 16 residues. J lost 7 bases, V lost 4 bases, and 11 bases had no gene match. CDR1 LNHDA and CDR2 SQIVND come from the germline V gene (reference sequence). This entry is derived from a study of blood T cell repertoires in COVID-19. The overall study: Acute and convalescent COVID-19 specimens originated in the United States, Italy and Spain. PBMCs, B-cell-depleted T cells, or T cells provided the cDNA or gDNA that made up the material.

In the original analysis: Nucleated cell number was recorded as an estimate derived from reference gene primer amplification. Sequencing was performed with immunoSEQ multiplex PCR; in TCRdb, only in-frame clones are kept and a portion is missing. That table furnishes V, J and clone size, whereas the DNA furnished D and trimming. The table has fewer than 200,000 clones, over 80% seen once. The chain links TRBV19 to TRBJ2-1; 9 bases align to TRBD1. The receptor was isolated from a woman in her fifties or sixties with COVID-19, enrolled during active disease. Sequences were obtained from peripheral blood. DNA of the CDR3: TGTGCCAGTAGTAAACCCCGCGGGACAGGGACTAATGAGCAGTTCTTC. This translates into CASSKPRGTGTNEQFF. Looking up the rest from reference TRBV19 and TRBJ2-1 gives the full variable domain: DGGITQSPKYLFRKEGQNVTLSCEQNLNHDAMYWYRQDPGQGLRLIYYSQIVNDFQKGDIAEGYSVSREKKESFPLTVTSAQKNPTAFYLCASSKPRGTGTNEQFFGPGTRLTVL.